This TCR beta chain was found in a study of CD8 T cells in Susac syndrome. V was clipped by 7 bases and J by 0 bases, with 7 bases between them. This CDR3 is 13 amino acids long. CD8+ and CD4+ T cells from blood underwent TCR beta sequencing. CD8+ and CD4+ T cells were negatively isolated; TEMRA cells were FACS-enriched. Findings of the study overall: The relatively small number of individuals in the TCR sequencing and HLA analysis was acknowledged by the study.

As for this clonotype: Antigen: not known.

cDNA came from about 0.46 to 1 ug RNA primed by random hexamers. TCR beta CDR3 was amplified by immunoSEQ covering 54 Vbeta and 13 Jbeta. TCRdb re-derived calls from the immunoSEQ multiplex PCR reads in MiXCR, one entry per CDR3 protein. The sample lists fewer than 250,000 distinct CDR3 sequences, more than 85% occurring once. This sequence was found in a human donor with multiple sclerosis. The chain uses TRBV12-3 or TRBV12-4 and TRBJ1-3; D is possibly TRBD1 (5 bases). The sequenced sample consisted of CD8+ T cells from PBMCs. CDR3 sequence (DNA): TGTGCCAGCAAGGACAACTCTGGAAACACCATATATTTT. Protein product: CASKDNSGNTIYF.